The 20 T cell receptor beta chains presented below share a single source sample, sequenced in a study of cytomegalovirus exposure and HLA in healthy donors. Both 60 Vbeta primers and 13 Jbeta primers went into the PCR. Sequencing was performed with immunoSEQ multiplex PCR; in TCRdb, only in-frame clones are kept and a portion is missing. This sample yields some 110,000 clones, of which approximately 74% are seen a single time; roughly 12% belongs to the top ten. Material for sequencing was PBMCs. Receptor source: a woman aged 45 to 65 in good health and CMV-seropositive.

The genes are TRBV7-2 and TRBJ1-1, with TRBD1 matching over 8 bases. The CDR3 has 15 amino acids. Germline lookup yields CDR1 SGHTA and CDR2 FQGNSA. Germline trimming cut 1 base from V and 7 bases from J; bases unmatched to any gene: 8. The CDR3 region has the DNA TGTGCCAGCAGCTTAGTAGGGACAGGTGGTGATGAAGCTTTCTTT. As protein: CASSLVGTGGDEAFF.

This rearrangement joins TRBV4-1 to TRBJ2-7; 14 bases are a match to TRBD2. The CDR3 is 18 residues long. V trimming: 5 bases; J trimming: 3 bases; junction bases outside the gene matches: 12. Germline lookup yields CDR1 MGHRA and CDR2 YSYEKL. In nucleotides, the CDR3 is TGCGCCAGCAGCAAAGGGACTAGCGGGAGTGGGGGGCTCTACGAGCAGTACTTC. It is translated as CASSKGTSGSGGLYEQYF.

V usage is TRBV29-1 and J usage is TRBJ2-7; 13 bases are a match to TRBD2. V lost 3 bases, J lost 1 base, and 6 bases stayed unmatched. The CDR3 contains 16 residues. CDR1 and CDR2 from the germline V gene are SQVTM and ANQGSEA. The DNA for the CDR3 is TGCAGCGTTGATACTAGCGGGAGGGGTCTATCCTACGAGCAGTACTTC. It encodes CSVDTSGRGLSYEQYF.

The chain has TRBV2 and TRBJ2-3; D is ambiguous. The V gene's germline CDR1 is SNHLY and CDR2 FYNNEI. Trimming pared 3 bases from V and 0 bases from J, leaving 7 bases between. This CDR3 has 14 amino acids. DNA for the CDR3: TGTGCCAGCAGTGATTGGGCAAGCACAGATACGCAGTATTTT. This sequence encodes CASSDWASTDTQYF.

The V gene is TRBV12-1, the J gene TRBJ1-5; the table's D gene call, TRBD1, was not cross checked with the DNA. TRBV12-1 is deemed a pseudogene. The CDR3 covers 16 residues. CDR3 sequence reads: CASSLSGTGDGGPQHF. The CDR3 bases are TGTGCCAGCAGCCTATCCGGGACAGGGGATGGAGGGCCCCAGCATTTT.

The gene calls are TRBV18 and TRBJ2-3; 9 bases are shared with TRBD2. This CDR3 has 15 residues. The germline CDR1 and CDR2 sequences are KGHSH and LQKENI. J was trimmed by 4 bases and V by 6 bases; bases with no gene match: 8. The CDR3 region is CASSSASGAPDTQYF. The CDR3 DNA sequence: TGTGCCAGCTCCTCGGCTAGCGGGGCCCCAGATACGCAGTATTTT. Supplemented by reference TRBV18 and TRBJ2-3, the full variable domain reads NAGVMQNPRHLVRRRGQEARLRCSPMKGHSHVYWYRQLPEEGLKFMVYLQKENIIDESGMPKERFSAEFPKEGPSILRIQQVVRGDSAAYFCASSSASGAPDTQYFGPGTRLTVL.

The rearrangement links TRBV7-2 to TRBJ2-3; possible D gene TRBD2, 5 bases. The germline gives CDR1 SGHTA, CDR2 FQGNSA. The ends were cut back, 2 bases at V and 6 bases at J, with 9 bases in the middle. The CDR3 runs 13 residues. This chain's CDR3 is CASSLNEGDTQYF. DNA for the CDR3: TGTGCCAGCAGCTTAAACGAGGGTGATACGCAGTATTTT. Combining the CDR3 with reference TRBV7-2 and TRBJ2-3 gives the whole variable domain GAGVSQSPSNKVTEKGKDVELRCDPISGHTALYWYRQSLGQGLEFLIYFQGNSAPDKSGLPSDRFSAERTGGSVSTLTIQRTQQEDSAVYLCASSLNEGDTQYFGPGTRLTVL.

This chain connects TRBV29-1 to TRBJ2-1; D might be TRBD1 (6 bases). V lost 7 bases and J lost 4, with 11 bases in between. The germline gives CDR1 SQVTM, CDR2 ANQGSEA. This CDR3 is 12 amino acids long. The CDR3 protein is CSAIGQYNEQFF. CDR3 bases: TGCAGCGCAATTGGACAGTACAATGAGCAGTTCTTC.

This chain uses TRBV2 with TRBJ1-2; D is perhaps TRBD1 (6 bases). V shed 7 bases and J shed 2 bases, with 17 bases lying between them. CDR3 length equals 15 residues. Germline assignment: CDR1 SNHLY and CDR2 FYNNEI. The CDR3 protein is CASIGTAGTNYGYTF. The CDR3 nucleotides read TGTGCCAGCATAGGTACCGCCGGGACAAACTATGGCTACACCTTC.

The chain joins TRBV10-3 to TRBJ2-1; 9 nucleotides match TRBD2. This CDR3 is 19 amino acids long. V was pared by 6 bases and J by 2 bases, with 17 bases of the junction left unmatched. Germline CDR1 ENHRY, CDR2 SYGVKD. CDR3 protein: CAIRGTSSDFSRTYNEQFF. The CDR3 DNA follows: TGTGCCATCAGGGGGACTAGCTCGGATTTTTCACGGACCTACAATGAGCAGTTCTTC.

The rearrangement links TRBV5-8 to TRBJ1-3; D is unresolved. This CDR3 spans 16 amino acids. The V gene's germline CDR1 is SGHTS and CDR2 YDEGEE. The V and J ends lost 3 bases and 2 bases respectively, with 15 bases between them. CDR3: CASSSGMWTTGNTIYF. CDR3 coding DNA: TGTGCCAGCAGCTCCGGTATGTGGACTACTGGAAACACCATATATTTT. The whole variable domain, remainder taken from reference TRBV5-8 and TRBJ1-3, is EAGVTQSPTHLIKTRGQQATLRCSPISGHTSVYWYQQALGLGLQFLLWYDEGEERNRGNFPPRFSGRQFPNYSSELNVNALELEDSALYLCASSSGMWTTGNTIYFGEGSWLTVV.

This clone was seen a few times. The rearrangement joins TRBV4-1 to TRBJ1-4, with a possible D match to TRBD1 (6 bases). The germline V gene encodes CDR1 MGHRA and CDR2 YSYEKL. V was cut by 2 bases and J by 7 bases, with 11 bases left in between. The CDR3 is 14 residues long. The CDR3 sequence is CASSQQGSVEKLFF. The CDR3 region has the DNA TGCGCCAGCAGCCAACAGGGGTCGGTTGAAAAACTGTTTTTT.

Here the CDR3 reads CASSEAGERKTQYF. CDR3 DNA: TGTGCCAGCAGTGAGGCAGGGGAGAGAAAGACCCAGTACTTC. This chain connects TRBV2 to TRBJ2-5, with a possible D match to TRBD1 (6 bases). The germline CDR1 and CDR2 sequences are SNHLY and FYNNEI. The germline V and J ends were trimmed by 3 bases and 6 bases, with 14 bases remaining between them. The length of the CDR3 is 14 residues.

The chain carries TRBV20-1 and TRBJ2-1; a weak D match, TRBD1 (6 bases). This CDR3 has 11 amino acids. Germline lookup yields CDR1 DFQATT and CDR2 SNEGSKA (reference sequence). Trimming left V 2 bases short and J 8 bases short, with 7 bases between. Here the CDR3 reads CSARKGDEQFF. The CDR3 nucleotides read TGCAGTGCTAGAAAGGGGGATGAGCAGTTCTTC.

J is TRBJ2-7 and V is TRBV7-6; TRBD2 matches at 12 bases. The CDR3 is 16 amino acids. Per germline, CDR1 SGHVS and CDR2 FNYEAQ. Trimming cost V 1 base and J 4 bases; bases outside gene matches: 5. In nucleotides, the CDR3 is TGTGCCAGCAGCTTAGAGTCTAGCGGGGGGGCTTACGAGCAGTACTTC. This sequence encodes CASSLESSGGAYEQYF.

The chain is built from TRBV6-5 and TRBJ2-2; tentative D call: TRBD1 (5 bases). The germline CDR1 and CDR2 sequences are MNHEY and SVGAGI. The CDR3 covers 13 residues. V was shortened by 1 base and J by 6 bases, with 6 bases between the two germline ends. The CDR3 loop is CASSYLGAGELFF. CDR3 nucleotides: TGTGCCAGCAGTTACTTAGGGGCCGGGGAGCTGTTTTTT.

The V gene is TRBV19, the J gene TRBJ1-2, with 10 bases matching TRBD1. The germline V gene has CDR1 LNHDA and CDR2 SQIVND (reference sequence). V trimming: 7 bases; J trimming: 2 bases; junction bases outside the gene matches: 4. CDR3 length: 14 amino acids. Written as DNA, the CDR3 is TGTGCCAGTATCCTGACAGGGGGCAACTATGGCTACACCTTC. Translating gives CASILTGGNYGYTF.

The rearrangement joins TRBV14 to TRBJ2-7; D unclear. The germline V gene encodes CDR1 SGHDN and CDR2 FVKESK. The CDR3 has 14 amino acids. Trimming cost V 0 bases and J 0 bases, with 6 bases left between them. The CDR3, as DNA: TGTGCCAGCAGCCAAGAGTGGAGCTCCTACGAGCAGTACTTC. It yields the protein CASSQEWSSYEQYF.

The chain carries TRBV6-4 and TRBJ2-3; TRBD1 might be the D (6 bases). The CDR3 spans 13 residues. Germline CDR1 MRHNA, CDR2 SNTAGT. Trimming left V 5 bases short and J 5 bases short, with 11 bases between. Written as DNA, the CDR3 is TGTGCCAGCAGTAGCCAAGGGGGAGATACGCAGTATTTT. Protein: CASSSQGGDTQYF.

The V call is TRBV7-2, the J call TRBJ2-3, with a weak D call TRBD2 (6 bases). Germline V gene sequence: CDR1 SGHTA, CDR2 FQGNSA. Trimming shortened V by 1 base and J by 2 bases, and 22 bases separated the two germline ends. The CDR3 spans 19 residues. The CDR3 DNA is TGTGCCAGCAGCTTAGTCTTAACGCGGGCGGGGTCTGACACAGATACGCAGTATTTT. Protein sequence: CASSLVLTRAGSDTDTQYF. The complete variable domain, with remaining parts taken from reference TRBV7-2 and TRBJ2-3, reads GAGVSQSPSNKVTEKGKDVELRCDPISGHTALYWYRQSLGQGLEFLIYFQGNSAPDKSGLPSDRFSAERTGGSVSTLTIQRTQQEDSAVYLCASSLVLTRAGSDTDTQYFGPGTRLTVL.